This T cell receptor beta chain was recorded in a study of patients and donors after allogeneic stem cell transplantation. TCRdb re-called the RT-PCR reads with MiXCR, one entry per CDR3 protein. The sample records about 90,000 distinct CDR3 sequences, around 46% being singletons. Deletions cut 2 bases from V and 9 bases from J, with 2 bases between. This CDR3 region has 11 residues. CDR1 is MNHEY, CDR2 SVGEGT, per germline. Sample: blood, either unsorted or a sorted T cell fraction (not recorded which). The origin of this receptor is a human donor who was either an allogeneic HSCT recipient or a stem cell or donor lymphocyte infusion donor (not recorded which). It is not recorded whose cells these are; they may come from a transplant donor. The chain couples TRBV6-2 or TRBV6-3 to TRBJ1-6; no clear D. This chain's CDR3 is CASSYSSPLHF. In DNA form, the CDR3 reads TGTGCCAGCAGTTACAGTTCACCCCTCCACTTT.